This T cell receptor (beta chain) appears in the sequencing data of a study of T cells in Graves' hyperthyroidism and ophthalmopathy. General study points: Ophthalmopathy was distinguished from stable hyperthyroidism by 13 V-J signatures. Among thyroid clonotypes expanded above 0.001, most also appeared in blood.

This clonotype showed up just a few times. Its antigen is not identified. Exclusions: uncontrolled infection, other autoimmune disease, pregnancy, lactation. Orbital computed tomography, thyroid ultrasound, serum thyroxine and TRAb, and clinical symptoms together informed the diagnoses. RNA transcripts provided the source from which TCR beta CDR3 regions were amplified. First-round RT-PCR targeting the TCR CDR3 was performed with the HTBI primer set. Via MiXCR, TCRdb re-called the multiplex PCR reads, giving one row per CDR3 protein. The sample records 600,000 to 700,000 distinct CDR3 sequences, 45% being singletons. The receptor's source is an adult man with Graves' disease, either hyperthyroidism or ophthalmopathy (not recorded which). Input material: peripheral blood or thyroid tissue (not recorded which).

DNA for the CDR3: TGCAGTGCTCAAGGCTTAGCGGGGCCCTACGAGCAGTACTTC. It specifies CSAQGLAGPYEQYF. The V gene is TRBV20-1, the J gene TRBJ2-7; 8 bases are shared with TRBD2. The CDR3 is made up of 14 amino acids. V gave up 5 bases and J gave up 2 bases; unmatched junction bases: 8. The germline V gene encodes CDR1 DFQATT and CDR2 SNEGSKA (reference sequence).